These 32 T cell receptor beta chains came from one sample sequenced in a study of blood T cell repertoires in COVID-19. Sequenced by immunoSEQ multiplex PCR; TCRdb stores in-frame clones only, minus some. The table lists around 110,000 clones, about two thirds of them singletons. Sequenced material: peripheral blood. The receptors originated from a human donor with acute or convalescent COVID-19. The donor label of this sample is uncertain.

This clone has only a few counts. The chain recombines TRBV18 with TRBJ2-4; possible D gene TRBD2, 6 bases. Trimming removed 0 bases from V and 2 bases from J, with 8 bases in between. The CDR3 runs to 15 residues. The germline CDR1 and CDR2 sequences are KGHSH and LQKENI. The DNA of the CDR3 is TGTGCCAGCTCACCACCATGGGACTCCAAAAACATTCAGTACTTC. Its protein is CASSPPWDSKNIQYF.

The chain couples TRBV10-3 to TRBJ1-2; 7 nucleotides match TRBD1. This CDR3 region has 16 residues. CDR1 is ENHRY, CDR2 SYGVKD, per germline. With 4 bases clipped from V and 4 bases from J, the junction kept 12 bases outside the gene matches. The DNA for the CDR3 is TGTGCCATCAGTGCCCCCTCGACAGGGAAGAGCTATGGCTACACCTTC. Translated, it gives CAISAPSTGKSYGYTF.

The chain has TRBV3-1 (or the pseudogene TRBV3-2) and TRBJ1-6; no reliable D call. The length of the CDR3 is 12 residues. CDR1 and CDR2 (germline): LGHDT, YNNKEL (reference sequence). V shed 6 bases and J shed 6 bases, with 6 bases lying between them. The CDR3 protein is CASRLPNSPLHF. CDR3 bases: TGTGCCAGCAGACTCCCTAATTCACCCCTCCACTTT.

The chain combines TRBV5-8 with TRBJ1-5; 8 bases fit TRBD1. Trimming removed 5 bases from V and 6 bases from J; junction bases left unmatched: 10. CDR3 length: 15 residues. Germline CDR1 reads SGHTS; CDR2 reads YDEGEE. The DNA of the CDR3 is TGTGCCAGCAGGAAGACAGGGGTGGGAGGTCAGCCCCAGCATTTT. Protein sequence: CASRKTGVGGQPQHF.

The V gene is TRBV2, the J gene TRBJ2-5; weak D call: TRBD2 (6 bases). The germline gives CDR1 SNHLY, CDR2 FYNNEI. V was shortened by 4 bases and J by 4 bases, with 13 bases between the two germline ends. There are 14 residues in the CDR3. The CDR3 reads CASSGVGGTETQYF. The CDR3 coding sequence is TGTGCCAGCAGTGGGGTGGGGGGTACAGAGACCCAGTACTTC. The whole variable domain, remainder taken from reference TRBV2 and TRBJ2-5, is EPEVTQTPSHQVTQMGQEVILRCVPISNHLYFYWYRQILGQKVEFLVSFYNNEISEKSEIFDDQFSVERPDGSNFTLKIRSTKLEDSAMYFCASSGVGGTETQYFGPGTRLLVL.

In nucleotides, the CDR3 is TGCGCCAGCAGCCTTAGCCACCTACGACAGGGACGGGGCGGGGAGCTGTTTTTT. It translates to CASSLSHLRQGRGGELFF. The chain uses TRBV4-1 and TRBJ2-2; 7 nucleotides align to TRBD1. Trimming at V came to 4 bases and at J to 7 bases, leaving 18 bases not matched to a gene. There are 18 residues in the CDR3. Germline values: CDR1 MGHRA, CDR2 YSYEKL.

The chain has TRBV7-2 and TRBJ1-3; 8 bases are shared with TRBD1. Germline V lookup: CDR1 SGHTA, CDR2 FQGNSA. CDR3 length: 16 amino acids. Trimming cost V 5 bases and J 4 bases; bases outside gene matches: 10. The CDR3 region is CASSILLTGAGNTIYF. CDR3 coding DNA: TGTGCCAGCAGCATACTATTGACAGGGGCCGGAAACACCATATATTTT.

This clone was detected a few times. Germline and junction disagree at one end, which may indicate a read error. V gene TRBV6-1 combines with J gene TRBJ2-3; possibly TRBD1 for D (6 bases). The CDR3 is 13 amino acids. Germline assignment: CDR1 MNHNS and CDR2 SASEGT. CDR3 nucleotide sequence: TGTGCCAGCAGTAAAGCTCAGGGGGATACGCAGTATTTT. Amino acids: CASSKAQGDTQYF.

CDR3 loop: CASSMGVLYGYTF. The CDR3 DNA is TGTGCCAGTAGTATGGGCGTTCTCTATGGCTACACCTTC. This chain uses TRBV19 with TRBJ1-2; D is unclear. The length of the CDR3 is 13 residues. V lost 3 bases, J lost 4 bases, and 9 bases lay in between. Germline-derived CDR1 and CDR2 are LNHDA and SQIVND (reference sequence).

This clone was found once. The chain couples TRBV15 to TRBJ2-5, with D possibly matching TRBD2 (6 bases). Trimming took off 0 bases at V and 2 bases at J, with 16 bases between the two ends. The CDR3 has 17 residues. Germline-derived CDR1 and CDR2 are LNHNV and YYDKDF (reference sequence). CDR3 in amino acids: CATSREGGEKLQETQYF. CDR3 bases: TGTGCCACCAGCAGAGAGGGGGGAGAGAAACTTCAAGAGACCCAGTACTTC.

This clone was observed once. This chain joins TRBV3-1 (or the pseudogene TRBV3-2) and TRBJ2-1; D is perhaps TRBD2 (5 bases). The CDR3 consists of 15 residues. Germline V gives CDR1 LGHDT, CDR2 YNNKEL (reference sequence). Trimming cost V 2 bases and J 8 bases, with 16 bases left between them. The CDR3 is CASSQKGLAVYEQFF. The CDR3 DNA is TGTGCCAGCAGCCAAAAAGGGCTAGCAGTCTATGAGCAGTTCTTC.

J is TRBJ2-3 and V is TRBV6-1; the match to TRBD2 covers 8 bases. CDR1 and CDR2 (germline): MNHNS, SASEGT. The ends lost 2 bases at V and 5 bases at J; junction bases unmatched: 6. The CDR3 runs to 15 residues. The CDR3 nucleotides read TGTGCCAGCAGTGAACTAGCGGGCACTATAGATACGCAGTATTTT. It encodes CASSELAGTIDTQYF.

This clone came up many times. The chain is built from TRBV5-1 and TRBJ1-1, with D maybe TRBD1 (5 bases). CDR3 length: 17 amino acids. Germline CDR1 SGHRS, CDR2 YFSETQ. Trimming shortened V by 3 bases and J by 1 base, and 19 bases separated the two germline ends. CDR3 DNA: TGCGCCAGCAGCTCACCCCGGGGGAGGGGATCGAACACTGAAGCTTTCTTT. This translates into CASSSPRGRGSNTEAFF.

This clone was detected only once. The chain uses TRBV6-5 and TRBJ2-7; D gene ambiguous. CDR1 is MNHEY and CDR2 is SVGAGI in the germline V gene. Trimming pared 7 bases from V and 6 bases from J, leaving 16 bases between. The CDR3 totals 13 residues. This CDR3 is CASTRDLPFEQYV. CDR3 DNA: TGTGCCAGCACTAGAGACTTGCCCTTCGAGCAGTACGTC.

This chain links TRBV2 with TRBJ1-4, with D possibly being TRBD1 (5 bases). The V gene lost 6 bases and the J gene lost 5 bases, with 13 bases spanning the gap. Germline V gives CDR1 SNHLY, CDR2 FYNNEI. The length of the CDR3 is 14 residues. CDR3 coding DNA: TGTGCCAGCAGGAACAGGCGGAAAAATGAAAAACTGTTTTTT. Amino acid sequence: CASRNRRKNEKLFF.

The chain uses TRBV9 and TRBJ2-1; possibly TRBD2 for D (7 bases). This CDR3 region has 13 residues. V lost 3 bases, J lost 9 bases, and 13 bases lay in between. Germline V lookup: CDR1 SGDLS, CDR2 YYNGEE. The CDR3 protein is CASSAGGIGEQFF. In nucleotides, the CDR3 is TGTGCCAGCAGCGCGGGGGGCATTGGTGAGCAGTTCTTC.

The chain combines TRBV29-1 with TRBJ2-1, with a possible D match to TRBD1 (6 bases). V was trimmed by 8 bases and J by 5 bases, leaving 19 bases between them. This CDR3 is 14 amino acids long. The germline CDR1 and CDR2 sequences are SQVTM and ANQGSEA. The CDR3 region has the DNA TGCAGCACCAATCGGGACACATCCCACAATGAGCAGTTCTTC. Its protein is CSTNRDTSHNEQFF.

The CDR3 DNA sequence: TGTGCCAGCAGCTTAGCCCAGCGGGGGGGCAACGATGAGCAGTTCTTC. Residues: CASSLAQRGGNDEQFF. The V gene is TRBV7-6, the J gene TRBJ2-1; 10 nucleotides line up with TRBD2. V lost 0 bases and J lost 8; bases outside the gene matches: 7. Germline V gene data show CDR1 as SGHVS and CDR2 as FNYEAQ. The CDR3 is 16 amino acids.

The chain uses TRBV9 and TRBJ1-2; 7 bases are shared with TRBD1. Trimming cost V 4 bases and J 8 bases; bases outside gene matches: 11. The CDR3 extends over 14 amino acids. The germline gives CDR1 SGDLS, CDR2 YYNGEE. The CDR3 loop reads CASSSGTDFKGYTF. The CDR3 DNA is TGTGCCAGCAGCTCAGGGACAGACTTTAAGGGCTACACCTTC.

The chain recombines TRBV7-3 with TRBJ2-6; D might be TRBD1 (5 bases). Between the trimmed V and J ends, which lost 5 bases and 1 base, there was a span of 9 bases. The germline CDR1 and CDR2 sequences are SGHTA and FQGTGA. The CDR3 is 15 residues long. CDR3 sequence (DNA): TGTGCCAGCAGCCATACAGGTTCTGGGGCCAACGTCCTGACTTTC. It encodes CASSHTGSGANVLTF.

Here the CDR3 DNA reads TGTGCCAGCAGCCCGACAGGGGATGAGACCCAGTACTTC. Protein sequence: CASSPTGDETQYF. The gene calls are TRBV7-3 and TRBJ2-5; 8 bases agree with TRBD1. J gave up 5 bases and V 5 bases, and 4 bases lay outside the gene matches. The CDR3 loop spans 13 amino acids. CDR1 SGHTA and CDR2 FQGTGA come from the germline V gene.

The genes are TRBV27 and TRBJ2-1, with TRBD2 as a possible D gene (5 bases). This CDR3 region has 14 residues. With 2 bases removed from V and 10 bases from J, the gap between germline ends came to 15 bases. Germline CDR1 is MNHEY and CDR2 is SMNVEV (reference sequence). The CDR3 loop reads CASSLTRTRGEQFF. CDR3 nucleotides: TGTGCCAGCAGTTTAACCCGGACGAGAGGGGAGCAGTTCTTC.

This chain connects TRBV28 to TRBJ2-1; unclear D gene. Germline V gene sequence: CDR1 MDHEN, CDR2 SYDVKM. Trimming removed 1 base from V and 4 bases from J, with 8 bases in between. CDR3 length: 14 amino acids. In DNA form, the CDR3 reads TGTGCCAGCAGTTTATACTCAAATTACAATGAGCAGTTCTTC. It encodes CASSLYSNYNEQFF.

This chain uses TRBV5-6 with TRBJ2-7; D is unclear. Germline lookup yields CDR1 SGHDT and CDR2 YYEEEE. CDR3 length equals 13 residues. V gave up 3 bases and J gave up 3 bases, with 10 bases separating them. The CDR3 is CASSSTHDYEQYV. DNA for the CDR3: TGTGCCAGCAGCTCAACTCACGACTACGAGCAGTACGTC.

This chain connects TRBV2 to TRBJ2-7; 10 bases are shared with TRBD1. V was clipped by 2 bases and J by 4 bases; unmatched bases: 5. This CDR3 has 15 amino acids. Germline V lookup: CDR1 SNHLY, CDR2 FYNNEI. CDR3 in DNA: TGTGCCAGCAGTGAAATGGGGACAGGGGCGTACGAGCAGTACGTC. Its translation: CASSEMGTGAYEQYV.

The chain couples TRBV27 to TRBJ1-2; no reliable D call. This CDR3 region has 12 residues. Trimming removed 8 bases from V and 6 bases from J, with 13 bases in between. CDR1 MNHEY and CDR2 SMNVEV come from the germline V gene (reference sequence). The CDR3 reads CASRSGDNGYTF. The CDR3 nucleotides are TGTGCCAGCCGGTCCGGGGATAATGGCTACACCTTC.

Many counts were recorded for this clone. The V and J genes are TRBV6-2 or TRBV6-3 and TRBJ1-4; D unclear. This CDR3 is 14 amino acids long. Germline V gene lookup returns CDR1 MNHEY and CDR2 SVGEGT. The germline V and J ends were trimmed by 2 bases and 7 bases, with 11 bases remaining between them. The chain's CDR3 is CASSYDGEVEKLFF. In nucleotides, the CDR3 is TGTGCCAGCAGTTACGACGGGGAAGTTGAAAAACTGTTTTTT.

The chain couples TRBV2 to TRBJ1-6, with 8 bases identical to TRBD1. Germline V gives CDR1 SNHLY, CDR2 FYNNEI. The CDR3 covers 16 residues. The V and J ends lost 6 bases and 6 bases, in that order; junction bases with no gene match: 10. The CDR3 protein is CASSYGQGVGNSPLHF. CDR3 coding DNA: TGTGCCAGCAGCTACGGACAGGGAGTTGGTAATTCACCCCTCCACTTT.

Only a few counts were recorded for this clone. The chain is built from TRBV9 and TRBJ2-3; possibly TRBD1 for D (6 bases). Trimming took 0 bases from V and 2 from J, leaving 13 bases between them. The CDR3 length is 16 residues. Germline lookup yields CDR1 SGDLS and CDR2 YYNGEE. The CDR3 protein is CASSVELRQDTDTQYF. The CDR3 coding sequence is TGTGCCAGCAGCGTAGAATTGAGACAGGACACAGATACGCAGTATTTT.

The chain uses TRBV27 and TRBJ1-1; D is possibly TRBD1 (5 bases). Per germline, CDR1 MNHEY and CDR2 SMNVEV (reference sequence). This CDR3 spans 12 amino acids. V lost 8 bases to trimming and J lost 4 bases, with 11 bases between them. The DNA of the CDR3 is TGTGCCAGCTTTTACGGGGGCACTGAAGCTTTCTTT. It yields the protein CASFYGGTEAFF.

The CDR3 DNA reads TGTGCCAGCAGCTCGGGTGGCGAGCAGTACTTC. Protein sequence: CASSSGGEQYF. This chain links TRBV7-9 with TRBJ2-7, with D unclear. V was shortened by 4 bases and J by 6 bases, with 7 bases between the two germline ends. The germline V gene has CDR1 SEHNR and CDR2 FQNEAQ (reference sequence). CDR3 size: 11 residues. Full variable domain (remainder filled in from reference TRBV7-9 and TRBJ2-7): DTGVSQNPRHKITKRGQNVTFRCDPISEHNRLYWYRQTLGQGPEFLTYFQNEAQLEKSRLLSDRFSAERPKGSFSTLEIQRTEQGDSAMYLCASSSGGEQYFGPGTRLTVT.

This clone has only a few counts. The chain combines TRBV4-1 with TRBJ2-2; 7 positions match TRBD2. CDR1 and CDR2 (germline): MGHRA, YSYEKL. The CDR3 is made up of 16 amino acids. Trimming cost V 0 bases and J 7 bases; bases outside gene matches: 8. For the CDR3, the DNA is TGCGCCAGCAGCCAAGATAGGGCTAGCGGATTCGGGGAGCTGTTTTTT. Translating gives CASSQDRASGFGELFF.